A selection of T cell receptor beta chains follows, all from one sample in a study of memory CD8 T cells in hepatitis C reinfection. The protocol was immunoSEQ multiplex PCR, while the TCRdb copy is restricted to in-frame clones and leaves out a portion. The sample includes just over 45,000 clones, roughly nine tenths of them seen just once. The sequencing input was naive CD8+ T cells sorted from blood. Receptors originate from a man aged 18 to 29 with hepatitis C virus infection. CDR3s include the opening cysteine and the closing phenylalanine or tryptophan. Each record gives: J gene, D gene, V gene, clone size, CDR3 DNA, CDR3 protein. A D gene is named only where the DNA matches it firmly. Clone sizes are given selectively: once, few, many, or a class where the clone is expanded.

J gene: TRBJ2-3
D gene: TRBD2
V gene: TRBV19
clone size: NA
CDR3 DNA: TGTGCCAGTAGTTCCCCCGGGACTATGTTCCCAGATACGCAGTATTTT
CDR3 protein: CASSSPGTMFPDTQYF

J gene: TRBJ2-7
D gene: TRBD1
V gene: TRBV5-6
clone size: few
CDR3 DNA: TGTGCCAGCAGCTTGCTGACAGGGCACGAGCAGTACTTC
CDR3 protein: CASSLLTGHEQYF

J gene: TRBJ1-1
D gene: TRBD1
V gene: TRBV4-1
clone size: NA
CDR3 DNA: TGCGCCAGCAGCCAAGAAATTCGACAGGGCACTGAAGCTTTCTTT
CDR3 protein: CASSQEIRQGTEAFF

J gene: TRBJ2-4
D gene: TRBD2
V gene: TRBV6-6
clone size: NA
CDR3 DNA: TGTGCCAGCAGTTCGGGACTAGCGAGTCAATTC
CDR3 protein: CASSSGLASQF

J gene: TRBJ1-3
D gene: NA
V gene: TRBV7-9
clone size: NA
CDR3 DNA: TGTGCCAGCAGCTATTCAGGGACATCAGGAAACACCATATATTTT
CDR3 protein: CASSYSGTSGNTIYF

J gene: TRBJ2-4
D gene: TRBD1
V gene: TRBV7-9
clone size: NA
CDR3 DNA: TGTGCCAGCAGCTCCGGGACAGGGAAAAACATTCAGTACTTC
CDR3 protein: CASSSGTGKNIQYF

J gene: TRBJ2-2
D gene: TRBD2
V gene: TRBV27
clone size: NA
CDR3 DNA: TGTGCCAGCAGTCGAGGACTAGCGGGAGGTAACACCGGGGAGCTGTTTTTT
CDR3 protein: CASSRGLAGGNTGELFF

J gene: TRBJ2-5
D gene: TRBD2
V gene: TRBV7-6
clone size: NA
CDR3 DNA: TGTGCCAGCAGCTTGGGGGCCTGGTCGAGCGGGGGGGCACAAGAGACCCAGTACTTC
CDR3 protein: CASSLGAWSSGGAQETQYF

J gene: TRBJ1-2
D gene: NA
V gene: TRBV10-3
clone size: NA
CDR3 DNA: TGTGCCATCAGTGAAGGAACGGGAGTTAACTATGGCTACACCTTC
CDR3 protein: CAISEGTGVNYGYTF

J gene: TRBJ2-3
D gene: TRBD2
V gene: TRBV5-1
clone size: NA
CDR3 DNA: TGCGCCAGCAGCTTGTTGGGGAGGGAGCTCGATACGCAGTATTTT
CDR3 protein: CASSLLGRELDTQYF

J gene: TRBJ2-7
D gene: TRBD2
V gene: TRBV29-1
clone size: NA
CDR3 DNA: TGCAGCGTTGAAACGGGAGGTCACGAGCAGTACTTC
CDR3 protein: CSVETGGHEQYF

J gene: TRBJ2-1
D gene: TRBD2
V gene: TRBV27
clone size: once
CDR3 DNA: TGTGCCAGCAGGGTGGGACTAGCGGGAGTCGGGGAGCAGTTCTTC
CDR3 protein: CASRVGLAGVGEQFF

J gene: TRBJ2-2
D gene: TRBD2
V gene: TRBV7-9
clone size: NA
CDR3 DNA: TGTGCCAGCAGCTTAGCGCTGAAGGCTAGCGGGGGATACACCGGGGAGCTGTTTTTT
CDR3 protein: CASSLALKASGGYTGELFF

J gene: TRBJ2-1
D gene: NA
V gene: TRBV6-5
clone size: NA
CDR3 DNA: TGTGCCAGCAGTCACTCTAAGAGCTCCTACAATGAGCAGTTCTTC
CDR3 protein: CASSHSKSSYNEQFF

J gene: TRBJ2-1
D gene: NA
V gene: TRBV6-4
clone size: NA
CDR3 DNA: TGTGCCAGCAGTGATTTCGGGGGCAATGAGCAGTTCTTC
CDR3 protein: CASSDFGGNEQFF

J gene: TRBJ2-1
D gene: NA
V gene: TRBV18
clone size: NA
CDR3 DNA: TGTGCCAGCTCACCAGAACAGGGCTCCTGGAATGAGCAGTTCTTC
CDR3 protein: CASSPEQGSWNEQFF

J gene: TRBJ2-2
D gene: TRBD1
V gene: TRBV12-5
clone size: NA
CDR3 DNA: TGTGCTAGTGGTTTTTTTTTATCCGGGACAGGGGCCGACGGGGAGCTGTTTTTT
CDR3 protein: CASGFFLSGTGADGELFF

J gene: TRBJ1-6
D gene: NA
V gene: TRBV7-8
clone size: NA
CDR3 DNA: TGTGCCATCAGCGGGTGGGACAAGAATAATTCACCCCTCCACTTT
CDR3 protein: CAISGWDKNNSPLHF

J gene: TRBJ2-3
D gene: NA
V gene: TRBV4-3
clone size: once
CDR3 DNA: TGCGCCAGCAGCCAGGGGCTTTGGGCAGATACGCAGTATTTT
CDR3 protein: CASSQGLWADTQYF

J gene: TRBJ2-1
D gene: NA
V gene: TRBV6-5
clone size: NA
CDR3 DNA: TGTGCCAGCAGTTACGTAGCGGAGCGGACCAATGAGCAGTTCTTC
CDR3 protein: CASSYVAERTNEQFF

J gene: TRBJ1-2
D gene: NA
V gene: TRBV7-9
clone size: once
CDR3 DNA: TGTGCCAGCAGCTTAGACATGGATGGCTACACCTTC
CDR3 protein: CASSLDMDGYTF

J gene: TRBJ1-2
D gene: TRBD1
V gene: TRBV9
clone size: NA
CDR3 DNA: TGTGCCAGCAGCGCAGGACAGGGGGCGGGCTATGGCTACACCTTC
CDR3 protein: CASSAGQGAGYGYTF

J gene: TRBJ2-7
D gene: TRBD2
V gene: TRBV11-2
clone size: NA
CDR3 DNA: TGTGCCAGCAGCTTAGACCTCTATAGCGGGAGTTACGAGCAGTACTTC
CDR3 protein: CASSLDLYSGSYEQYF

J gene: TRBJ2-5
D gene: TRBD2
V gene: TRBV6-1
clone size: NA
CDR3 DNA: TGTGCCAGCAGTGAAGAGGGTAGCGGGGGGGCCGGGCGGACCCAGTACTTC
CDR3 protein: CASSEEGSGGAGRTQYF

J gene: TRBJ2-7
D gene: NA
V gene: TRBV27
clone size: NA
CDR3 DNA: TGTGCCAGCAGTTTGGGGCAGGATTACGAGCAGTACTTC
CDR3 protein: CASSLGQDYEQYF

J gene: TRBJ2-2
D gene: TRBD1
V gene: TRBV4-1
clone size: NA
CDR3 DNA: TGCGCCAGCAGCCTACGGACAGGGTCGACCGGGGAGCTGTTTTTT
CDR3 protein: CASSLRTGSTGELFF

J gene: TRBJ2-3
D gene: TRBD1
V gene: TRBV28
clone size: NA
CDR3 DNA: TGTGCCAGCAGTTCGGGACAGAGAAGCACAGATACGCAGTATTTT
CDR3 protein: CASSSGQRSTDTQYF

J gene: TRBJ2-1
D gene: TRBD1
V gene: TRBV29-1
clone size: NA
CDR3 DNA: TGCAGCGTTGTTCTACGGACAGGGACCGACAATGAGCAGTTCTTC
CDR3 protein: CSVVLRTGTDNEQFF

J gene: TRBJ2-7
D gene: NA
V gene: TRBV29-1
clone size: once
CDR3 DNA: TGCAGCGTAGCTAATACAGGTGGTGTTTCCGAGCAGTACTTC
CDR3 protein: CSVANTGGVSEQYF

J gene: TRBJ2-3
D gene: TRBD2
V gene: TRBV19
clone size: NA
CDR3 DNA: TGTGCCAGTAGACCCAGCGGGGGCACAGATACGCAGTATTTT
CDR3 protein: CASRPSGGTDTQYF

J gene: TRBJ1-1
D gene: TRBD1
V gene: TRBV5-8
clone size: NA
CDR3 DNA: TGTGCCAGCAGCCGCACCGACAGGGGAAACACTGAAGCTTTCTTT
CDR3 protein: CASSRTDRGNTEAFF

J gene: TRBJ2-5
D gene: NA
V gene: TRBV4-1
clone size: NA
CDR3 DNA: TGCGCCAGCAGCCAAGATTCTACCGGGGGAGAGACCCAGTACTTC
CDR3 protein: CASSQDSTGGETQYF

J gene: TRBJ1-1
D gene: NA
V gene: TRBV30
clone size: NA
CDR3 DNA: TGTGCCTGGAGTAGGGGGACGGAGGCTGAAGCTTTCTTT
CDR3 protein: CAWSRGTEAEAFF

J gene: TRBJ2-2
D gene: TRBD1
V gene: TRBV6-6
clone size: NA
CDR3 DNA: TGTGCCAGCAGCTTTATTAGGGGACAGGACACCGGGGAGCTGTTTTTT
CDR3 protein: CASSFIRGQDTGELFF

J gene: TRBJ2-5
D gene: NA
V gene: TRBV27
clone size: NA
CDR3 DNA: TGTGCCAGCAGTCCCGGGGGGCCAGAGACCCAGTACTTC
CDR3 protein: CASSPGGPETQYF

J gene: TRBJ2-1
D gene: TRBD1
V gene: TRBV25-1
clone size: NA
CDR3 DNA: TGTGCCAGCAGTATGACAGGGTCCGAGCAGTTCTTC
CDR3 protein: CASSMTGSEQFF

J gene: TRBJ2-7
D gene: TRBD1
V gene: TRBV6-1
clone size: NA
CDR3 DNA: TGTGCCAGCAGTGAGCCCAGGGGGCTTGGCGAGCAGTACTTC
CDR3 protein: CASSEPRGLGEQYF

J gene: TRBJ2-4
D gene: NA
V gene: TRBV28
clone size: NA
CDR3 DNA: TGTGCCAGCAGTTTATGGCAGGGGGACGAGGGGAGGAACATTCAGTACTTC
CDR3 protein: CASSLWQGDEGRNIQYF

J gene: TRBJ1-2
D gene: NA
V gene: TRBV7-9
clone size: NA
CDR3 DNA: TGTGCCAGCAGCTTGTCTTATGGCTACACCTTC
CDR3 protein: CASSLSYGYTF

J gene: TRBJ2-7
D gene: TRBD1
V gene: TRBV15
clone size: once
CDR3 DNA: TGTGCCACCAGCAGAGAGGGACAGGGCTTCTACGAGCAGTACTTC
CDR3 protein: CATSREGQGFYEQYF

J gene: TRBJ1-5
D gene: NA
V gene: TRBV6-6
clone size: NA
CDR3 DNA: TGTGCCAGCAGTTACTCGGTTCAGGGCAATCAGCCCCAGCATTTT
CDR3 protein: CASSYSVQGNQPQHF

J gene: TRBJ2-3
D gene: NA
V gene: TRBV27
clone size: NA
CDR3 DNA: TGTGCCAGCAGTTCCGGACTTAGCACAGATACGCAGTATTTT
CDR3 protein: CASSSGLSTDTQYF

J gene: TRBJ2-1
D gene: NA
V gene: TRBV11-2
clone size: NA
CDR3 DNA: TGTGCCAGCAGCTTAGGTAGCCTAAGGGGGAGCTCCTACAATGAGCAGTTCTTC
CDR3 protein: CASSLGSLRGSSYNEQFF

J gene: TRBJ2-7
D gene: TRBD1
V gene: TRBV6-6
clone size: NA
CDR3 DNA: TGTGCCACGGGACAGGGGAACAACGAGCAGTACTTC
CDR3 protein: CATGQGNNEQYF

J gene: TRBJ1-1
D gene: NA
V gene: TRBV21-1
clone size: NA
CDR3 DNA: TGTGCCAGCAGCGCCCGGGACAGAAACACTGAAGCTTTCTTT
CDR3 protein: CASSARDRNTEAFF

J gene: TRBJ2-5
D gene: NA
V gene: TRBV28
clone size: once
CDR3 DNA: TGTGCCAGCAGTTTCCTTGAAGAGACCCAGTACTTC
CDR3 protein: CASSFLEETQYF

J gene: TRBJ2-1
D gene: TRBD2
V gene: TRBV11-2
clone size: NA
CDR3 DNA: TGTGCCAGCAGCATGGGACTAGCGGGGGTCTTATACAATGAGCAGTTCTTC
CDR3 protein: CASSMGLAGVLYNEQFF

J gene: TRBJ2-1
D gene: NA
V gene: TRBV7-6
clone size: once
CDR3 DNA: TGTGCCAGCAGCTTAGGGGGCGCGGGCACCATGGGGGAGGATGAGCAGTTCTTC
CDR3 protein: CASSLGGAGTMGEDEQFF

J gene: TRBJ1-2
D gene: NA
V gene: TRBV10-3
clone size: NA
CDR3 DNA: TGTGCCATCAGTGAGTCAGGAGCAGCCGATGGCTACACCTTC
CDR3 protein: CAISESGAADGYTF

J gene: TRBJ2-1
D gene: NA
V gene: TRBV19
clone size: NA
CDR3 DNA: TGTGCCAGTAGTATAGGGCAGGGAGGTGGAGGCAATGAGCAGTTCTTC
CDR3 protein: CASSIGQGGGGNEQFF

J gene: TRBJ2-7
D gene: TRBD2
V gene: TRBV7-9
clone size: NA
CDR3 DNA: TGTGCCAGCACCGCACTGGGAGGGAACGTCAACGAGCAGTACTTC
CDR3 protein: CASTALGGNVNEQYF

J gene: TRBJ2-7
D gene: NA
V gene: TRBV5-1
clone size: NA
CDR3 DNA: TGCGCCTCCCCCCAAGGCAGGGGGGTAATCAGAAGCTCCTACGAGCAGTACTTC
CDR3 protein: CASPQGRGVIRSSYEQYF

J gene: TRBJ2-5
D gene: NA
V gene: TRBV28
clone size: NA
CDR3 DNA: TGTGCCAGCAGTTCCAATAGAGGACGGGAGAGGGGAGAGACCCAGTACTTC
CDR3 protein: CASSSNRGRERGETQYF

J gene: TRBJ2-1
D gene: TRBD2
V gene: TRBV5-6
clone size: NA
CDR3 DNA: TGTGCCAGCAGCCCGGGACTAGCGGACCCCCCTGGCAATGAGCAGTTCTTC
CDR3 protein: CASSPGLADPPGNEQFF

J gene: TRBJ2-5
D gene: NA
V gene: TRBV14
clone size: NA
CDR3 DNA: TGTGCCAGCAGCCAAGATATCAGGACAACCCCGGAGACCCAGTACTTC
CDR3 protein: CASSQDIRTTPETQYF

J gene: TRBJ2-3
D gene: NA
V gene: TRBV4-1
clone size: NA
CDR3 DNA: TGCGCCAGCAGCCAAGTAAGTGCGGATAGCACAGATACGCAGTATTTT
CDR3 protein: CASSQVSADSTDTQYF

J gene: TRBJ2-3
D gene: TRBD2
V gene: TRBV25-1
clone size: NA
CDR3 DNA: TGTGCCAGCAGTTATGGGACTAGCGAGACAGATACGCAGTATTTT
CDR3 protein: CASSYGTSETDTQYF

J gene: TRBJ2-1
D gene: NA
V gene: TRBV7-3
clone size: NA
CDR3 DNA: TGTGCCAGCAGCTCGGGGAATGAGCAGTTCTTC
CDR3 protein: CASSSGNEQFF

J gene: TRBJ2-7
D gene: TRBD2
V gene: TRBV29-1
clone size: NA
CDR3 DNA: TGCAGCGTTAGTAGCGGGAGGGGGTACGAGCAGTACTTC
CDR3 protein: CSVSSGRGYEQYF